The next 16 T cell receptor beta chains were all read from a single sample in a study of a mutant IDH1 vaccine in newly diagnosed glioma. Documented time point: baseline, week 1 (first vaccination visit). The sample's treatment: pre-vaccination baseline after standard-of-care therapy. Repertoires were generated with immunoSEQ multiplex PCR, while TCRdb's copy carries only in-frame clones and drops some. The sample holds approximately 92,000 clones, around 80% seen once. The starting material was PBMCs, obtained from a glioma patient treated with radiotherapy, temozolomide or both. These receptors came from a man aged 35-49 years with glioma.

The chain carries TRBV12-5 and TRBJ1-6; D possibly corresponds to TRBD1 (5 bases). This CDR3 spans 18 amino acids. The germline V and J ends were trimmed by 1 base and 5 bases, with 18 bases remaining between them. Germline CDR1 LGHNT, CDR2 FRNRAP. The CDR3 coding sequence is TGTGCTAGTGGTTTGGCCCAGGTCGGGACGGTGAATAATTCACCCCTCCACTTT. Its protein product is CASGLAQVGTVNNSPLHF.

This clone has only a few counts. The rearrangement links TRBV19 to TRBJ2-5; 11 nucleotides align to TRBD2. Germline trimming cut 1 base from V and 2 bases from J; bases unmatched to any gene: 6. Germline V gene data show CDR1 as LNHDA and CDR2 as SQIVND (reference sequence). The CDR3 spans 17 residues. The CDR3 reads CASSIGALAGVQETQYF. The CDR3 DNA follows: TGTGCCAGTAGTATAGGGGCACTAGCGGGGGTTCAAGAGACCCAGTACTTC.

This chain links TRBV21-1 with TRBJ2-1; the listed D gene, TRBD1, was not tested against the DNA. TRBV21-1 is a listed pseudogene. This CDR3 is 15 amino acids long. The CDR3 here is CASSGQYGTAKVQFF. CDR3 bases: TGTGCCAGCAGCGGCCAATACGGGACAGCTAAGGTGCAGTTCTTC.

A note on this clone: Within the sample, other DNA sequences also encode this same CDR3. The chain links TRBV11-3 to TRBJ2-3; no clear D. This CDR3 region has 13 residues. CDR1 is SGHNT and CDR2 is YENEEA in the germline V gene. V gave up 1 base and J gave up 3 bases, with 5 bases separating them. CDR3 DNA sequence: TGTGCCAGCAGCTTAGGACCGACAGATACGCAGTATTTT. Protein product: CASSLGPTDTQYF.

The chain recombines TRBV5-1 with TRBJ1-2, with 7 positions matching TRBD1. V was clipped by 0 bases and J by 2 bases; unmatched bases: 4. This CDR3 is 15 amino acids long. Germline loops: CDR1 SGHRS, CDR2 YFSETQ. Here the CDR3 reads CASSLEQGQNYGYTF. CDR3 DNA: TGCGCCAGCAGCTTGGAACAGGGACAGAACTATGGCTACACCTTC.

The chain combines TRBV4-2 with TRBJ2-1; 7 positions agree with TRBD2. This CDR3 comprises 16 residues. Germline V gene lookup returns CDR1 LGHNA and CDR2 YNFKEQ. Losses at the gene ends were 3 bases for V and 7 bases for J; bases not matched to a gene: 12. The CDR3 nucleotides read TGTGCCAGCAGCCACCCCGGGACTACCTCCTTAAATGAGCAGTTCTTC. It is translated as CASSHPGTTSLNEQFF.

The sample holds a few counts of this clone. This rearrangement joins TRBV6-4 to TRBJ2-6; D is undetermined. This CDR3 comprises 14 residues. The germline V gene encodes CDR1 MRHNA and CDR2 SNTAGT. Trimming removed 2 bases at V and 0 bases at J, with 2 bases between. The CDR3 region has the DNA TGTGCCAGCAGTGACAACTCTGGGGCCAACGTCCTGACTTTC. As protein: CASSDNSGANVLTF.

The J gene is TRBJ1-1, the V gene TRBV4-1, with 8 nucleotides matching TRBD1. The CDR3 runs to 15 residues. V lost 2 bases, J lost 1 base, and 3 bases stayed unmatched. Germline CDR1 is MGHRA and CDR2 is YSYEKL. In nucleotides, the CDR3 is TGCGCCAGCAGCCAACCCGGGACAGGGAACACTGAAGCTTTCTTT. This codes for CASSQPGTGNTEAFF.

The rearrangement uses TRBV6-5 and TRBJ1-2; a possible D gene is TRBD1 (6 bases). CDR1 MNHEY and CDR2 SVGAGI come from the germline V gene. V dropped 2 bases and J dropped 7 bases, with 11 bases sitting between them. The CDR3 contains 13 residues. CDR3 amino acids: CASSYPGAAGYTF. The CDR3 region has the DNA TGTGCCAGCAGTTACCCAGGGGCGGCTGGCTACACCTTC.

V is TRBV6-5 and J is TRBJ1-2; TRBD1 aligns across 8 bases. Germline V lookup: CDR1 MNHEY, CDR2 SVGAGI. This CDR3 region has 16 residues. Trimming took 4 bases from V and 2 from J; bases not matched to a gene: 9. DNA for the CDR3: TGTGCCAGCAGTTCCAGGACAGGGTTCACGAACTATGGCTACACCTTC. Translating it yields CASSSRTGFTNYGYTF.

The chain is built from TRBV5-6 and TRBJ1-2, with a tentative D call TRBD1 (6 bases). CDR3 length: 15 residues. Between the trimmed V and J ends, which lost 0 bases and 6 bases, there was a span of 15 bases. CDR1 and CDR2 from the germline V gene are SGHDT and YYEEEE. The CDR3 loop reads CASSLVDRRYDGYTF. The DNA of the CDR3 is TGTGCCAGCAGCTTGGTCGACAGGCGGTATGATGGCTACACCTTC. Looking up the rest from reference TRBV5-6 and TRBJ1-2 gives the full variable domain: DAGVTQSPTHLIKTRGQQVTLRCSPKSGHDTVSWYQQALGQGPQFIFQYYEEEERQRGNFPDRFSGHQFPNYSSELNVNALLLGDSALYLCASSLVDRRYDGYTFGSGTRLTVV.

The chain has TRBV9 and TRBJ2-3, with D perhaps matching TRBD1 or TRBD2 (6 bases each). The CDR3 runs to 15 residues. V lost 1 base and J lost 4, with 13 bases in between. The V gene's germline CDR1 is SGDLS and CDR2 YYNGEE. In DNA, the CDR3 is TGTGCCAGCAGCGTATTTTGGGGGGCCCCAGATACGCAGTATTTT. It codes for CASSVFWGAPDTQYF.

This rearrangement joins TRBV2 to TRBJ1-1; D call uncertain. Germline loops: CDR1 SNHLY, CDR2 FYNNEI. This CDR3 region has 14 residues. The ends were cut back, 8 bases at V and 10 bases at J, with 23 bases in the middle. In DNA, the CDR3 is TGTGCCAGCGTACCCCCTACAGCTGGCCTTGGAGCTTTCTTT. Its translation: CASVPPTAGLGAFF.

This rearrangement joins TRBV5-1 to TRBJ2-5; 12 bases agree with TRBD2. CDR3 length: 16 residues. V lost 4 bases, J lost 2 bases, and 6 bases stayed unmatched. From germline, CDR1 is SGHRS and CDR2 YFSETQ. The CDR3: CASSRTSGTLQETQYF. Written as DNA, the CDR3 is TGCGCCAGCAGCCGGACTAGCGGGACCTTACAAGAGACCCAGTACTTC.

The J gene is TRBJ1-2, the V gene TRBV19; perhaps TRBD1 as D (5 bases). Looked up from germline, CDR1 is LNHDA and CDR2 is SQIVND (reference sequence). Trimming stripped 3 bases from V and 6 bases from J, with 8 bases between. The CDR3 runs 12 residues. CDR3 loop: CASSMTDNGYTF. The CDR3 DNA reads TGTGCCAGTAGTATGACGGACAATGGCTACACCTTC.

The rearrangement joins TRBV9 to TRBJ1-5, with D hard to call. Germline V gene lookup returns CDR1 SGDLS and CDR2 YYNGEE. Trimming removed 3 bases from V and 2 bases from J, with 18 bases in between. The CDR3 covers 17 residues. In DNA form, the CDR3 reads TGTGCCAGCAGCGCTGGGTCGGTCAGGCGGGGCAATCAGCCCCAGCATTTT. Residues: CASSAGSVRRGNQPQHF.